The rows below give T cell receptor beta chains drawn from one sample of a study of blood T cell repertoires in COVID-19. Measured with immunoSEQ multiplex PCR; TCRdb has only the in-frame clones, and not every one. The sample holds approximately 240,000 clones; about 79% are singletons and the top ten take approximately 1.3%. The specimen was PBMCs or T cells enriched from blood (not recorded which). The receptors originated from a woman aged 40 to 50 with acute COVID-19. Each CDR3 is given with its conserved first and last residue. Expanded clones are given a class, and other clones once, few, many or no size at all.

abundance,v_gene,CDR3aa
NA,TRBV2,CASSEIGTGVFLGLLAEQFF
NA,TRBV3-1/TRBV3-2,CASTPSGRRETQYF
NA,TRBV30,CAWNRGFDEKLFF
NA,TRBV12-5,CASGLVIGGSGTEAFF
NA,TRBV7-2,CASKLGGVSYEQYF
few,TRBV6-4,CASSDSYRPAGYGYTF
NA,TRBV19,CASELGGLGFTDTQYF
NA,TRBV27,CASGTVSDTQYF
NA,TRBV5-1,CASSPGLAGGVRPDTQYF
NA,TRBV5-1,CASSLRAGGPSGELFF
NA,TRBV7-3,CASSSGTGSSGELFF
NA,TRBV9,CASSVGPSGGFYNEQFF
NA,TRBV13,CASSLGQTYEQYF